This T cell receptor beta chain was obtained from a study of blood T cell repertoires in COVID-19. Overall study: T cells, B-cell-depleted T cells, or PBMCs supplied cDNA or gDNA.

The germline V gene encodes CDR1 SGHRS and CDR2 YFSETQ. The CDR3 runs to 14 residues. The trim removed 4 bases at V and 6 bases at J, leaving 4 bases unmatched. Assay used: immunoSEQ multiplex PCR; TCRdb lists only in-frame clones, some missing. This table has around 140,000 clones, 80% appearing once. The table lists this clone with a count of one. What was sequenced was peripheral blood. This chain links TRBV5-1 with TRBJ2-1; 10 nucleotides line up with TRBD2. The TCR was taken from a man in his 70s who had recovered from COVID-19. CDR3 nucleotides: TGCGCCAGCAGCCCTAGACTAGCGGGCAATGAGCAGTTCTTC. It specifies CASSPRLAGNEQFF.